Listed below are T cell receptor beta chains from one sample, sequenced in a study of T cell responses to AZD1222 COVID-19 vaccine. Repertoires were generated with immunoSEQ multiplex PCR, while TCRdb's copy carries only in-frame clones and drops some. Seen here are under 95,000 clones, roughly nine tenths observed once, and the top ten hold 1.3% to 1.5%. Source: peripheral blood, taken 28 days after the second AZD1222 dose. These receptors came from an adult who received the AZD1222 COVID-19 vaccine. Both conserved end residues are part of each CDR3. Each record gives: J gene, V gene, CDR3 protein.

>TRBJ1-4|TRBV6-5
CASRGQGGSEKLFF
>TRBJ1-3|TRBV6-5
CASLGSGNTIYF
>TRBJ1-3|TRBV28
CASSSPGNTIYF
>TRBJ1-5|TRBV27
CASSLAGGAHQPQHF
>TRBJ1-5|TRBV7-2
CASSFEGRSLQPQHF
>TRBJ2-7|TRBV30
CASSPADRYEQYF
>TRBJ1-5|TRBV10-3
CAISGTGSNQPQHF
>TRBJ2-7|TRBV5-1
CASSSSGQGSEQYF
>TRBJ2-2|TRBV6-4
CASSEFVGAGELFF
>TRBJ1-5|TRBV30
CACRPQDASRMYF
>TRBJ2-2|TRBV5-4
CASSSLNTGVAGELFF
>TRBJ1-2|TRBV29-1
CSVERRGGSLYGYTF
>TRBJ2-2|TRBV6-5
CASTPGRSTGELFF
>TRBJ1-2|TRBV18
CASSPETAAYGYTF
>TRBJ2-7|TRBV7-9
CASSRTFFYEQYF
>TRBJ1-1|TRBV9
CASSGTGPRRDTEAFF
>TRBJ2-1|TRBV12-5
CASGPLEAGEQFF
>TRBJ1-2|TRBV5-4
CASSPAWENYGYTF
>TRBJ1-5|TRBV5-5
CASSLGQGFAQPQHF
>TRBJ1-1|TRBV3-1/TRBV3-2
CASSQDGGFTEAFF
>TRBJ1-6|TRBV19
CASSSSSYNSPLHF
>TRBJ1-1|TRBV7-9
CASSPTGGVGTEAFF
>TRBJ1-1|TRBV19
CASSSTGFTEAFF
>TRBJ1-5|TRBV6-5
CASEIIGYQPQHF
>TRBJ2-7|TRBV28
CATWDRAEQYF
>TRBJ2-5|TRBV6-5
CASSLGPYVGGTQYF
>TRBJ1-4|TRBV28
CASSLSGRGRKLFF
>TRBJ1-1|TRBV5-4
CASSPTLGQMNTEAFF
>TRBJ1-2|TRBV28
CASSPGSYYGYTF
>TRBJ2-1|TRBV3-1/TRBV3-2
CASSLRPSAYNEQFF
>TRBJ2-7|TRBV4-1
CASSQGGISYEQYF
>TRBJ2-7|TRBV30
CAWRRGVHEQYF
>TRBJ1-2|TRBV18
CASSPGQRPYGYTF
>TRBJ1-4|TRBV28
CASSSQQGGTTNEKLFF
>TRBJ1-6|TRBV10-1
CASGSQDENSPLHF
>TRBJ1-6|TRBV30
CAWSANSPGNSPLHF
>TRBJ1-1|TRBV9
CASSVGPGGNTEAFF
>TRBJ1-5|TRBV18
CASIEGGNQPQHF
>TRBJ1-6|TRBV28
CASSLKSPLHF
>TRBJ1-4|TRBV29-1
CSVRERGAHEKLFF
>TRBJ1-1|TRBV6-5
CASSSGTGNTEAFF
>TRBJ2-2|TRBV11-3
CASSLVGGDTGELFF
>TRBJ1-5|TRBV28
CASSLVGYSNQPQHF
>TRBJ2-2|TRBV28
CASSSGLPRTGELFF
>TRBJ2-2|TRBV5-1
CASSLQGPGTGELFF
>TRBJ2-7|TRBV6-4
CASSDSLRYEQYF
>TRBJ1-2|TRBV28
CASIPTGGRDGYTF
>TRBJ2-3|TRBV12-3/TRBV12-4
CASSNRDLTVEYF
>TRBJ1-5|TRBV6-5
CASSYGQNSNQPQHF
>TRBJ2-2|TRBV18
CASSPTGSHTGELFF
>TRBJ2-7|TRBV29-1
CSVSPGGRTGGGEQYF
>TRBJ1-1|TRBV28
CAIRTGGTEAFF
>TRBJ1-2|TRBV6-5
CASRQGGNYGYTF
>TRBJ2-7|TRBV15
CATRMGTRYEQYF
>TRBJ2-7|TRBV30
CAWSVRGYEQYF
>TRBJ2-7|TRBV6-2/TRBV6-3
CASSNERMRDEQYF
>TRBJ1-5|TRBV28
CASSWGTQPQHF
>TRBJ1-1|TRBV3-1/TRBV3-2
CASTQTGMNTEAFF
>TRBJ1-3|TRBV30
CAWSAGGNTIYF